This TCR beta chain was retrieved from a study of T cells expressing NK-cell markers. Study-level information: Beta-chain profiling covered CD3+CD56+NKG2C+, CD3+CD56+NKG2C- and CD3+CD56-NKG2C+ sorted subsets. Study-wide findings and caveats: Several donors likewise had their CD3+CD56-NKG2C+ fraction led by these clonotypes.

There are 17 residues in the CDR3. Germline CDR1 reads SQVTM; CDR2 reads ANQGSEA. A note on this clonotype: Its antigen is unidentified.

TCRdb reworked the 5' RACE reads into one entry per CDR3 protein, no DNA. The sample includes about 460,000 distinct CDR3 sequences. This chain links TRBV29-1 with TRBJ2-6; TCRdb picks TRBD1, but there is no DNA to check that call. The sequence was collected from a woman aged 50 to 60 in good health. The sample taken for sequencing was blood T cells: a sorted CD56 or NKG2C T cell subset, CD4+ or CD8+ T cells, or bulk PBMC T cells (not recorded which). CDR3: CSVDGGQGASGANVLTF.